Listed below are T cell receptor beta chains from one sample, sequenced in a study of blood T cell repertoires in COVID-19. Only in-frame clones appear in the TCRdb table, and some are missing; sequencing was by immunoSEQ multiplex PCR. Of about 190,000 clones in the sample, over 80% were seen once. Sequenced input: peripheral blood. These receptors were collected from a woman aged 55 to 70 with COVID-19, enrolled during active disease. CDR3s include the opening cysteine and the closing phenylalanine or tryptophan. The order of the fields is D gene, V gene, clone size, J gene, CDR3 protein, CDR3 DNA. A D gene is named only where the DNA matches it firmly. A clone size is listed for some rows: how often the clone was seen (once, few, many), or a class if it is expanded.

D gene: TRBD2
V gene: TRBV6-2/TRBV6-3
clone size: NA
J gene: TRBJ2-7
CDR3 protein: CASSYTTSGMSEQYF
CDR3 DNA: TGTGCCAGCAGTTATACAACTAGCGGGATGAGCGAGCAGTACTTC

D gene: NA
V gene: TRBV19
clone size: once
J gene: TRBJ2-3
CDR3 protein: CASSFRTVRTDTQYF
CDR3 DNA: TGTGCCAGTAGTTTTCGGACAGTAAGAACAGATACGCAGTATTTT

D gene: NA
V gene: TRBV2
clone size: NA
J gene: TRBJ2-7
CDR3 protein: CASSESVYEQYF
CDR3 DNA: TGTGCCAGCAGTGAATCCGTATACGAGCAGTACTTC

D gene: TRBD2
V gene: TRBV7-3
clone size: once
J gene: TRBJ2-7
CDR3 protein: CASSLTGGRADEQYF
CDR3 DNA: TGTGCCAGCAGCTTAACAGGCGGGAGGGCCGACGAGCAGTACTTC

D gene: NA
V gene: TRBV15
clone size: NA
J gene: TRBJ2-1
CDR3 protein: CATSRVVGGRFYNEQFF
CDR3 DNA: TGTGCCACCAGCAGAGTAGTCGGGGGGCGATTCTACAATGAGCAGTTCTTC

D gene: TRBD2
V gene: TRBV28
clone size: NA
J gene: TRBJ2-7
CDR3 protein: CASSFVGLARQQYF
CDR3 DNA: TGTGCCAGCAGCTTTGTCGGACTAGCGCGACAGCAGTACTTC

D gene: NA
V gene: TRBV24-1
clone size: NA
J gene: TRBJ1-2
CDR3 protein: CATSPGRAYGYTF
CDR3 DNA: TGTGCCACCAGCCCTGGCAGGGCCTATGGCTACACCTTC

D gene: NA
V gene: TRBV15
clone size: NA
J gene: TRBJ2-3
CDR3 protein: CATSRPPGTDTQYF
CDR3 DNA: TGTGCCACCAGCAGGCCTCCGGGGACAGATACGCAGTATTTT

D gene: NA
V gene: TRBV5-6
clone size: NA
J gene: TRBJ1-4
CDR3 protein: CASSPQRRANEKLFF
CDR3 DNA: TGTGCCAGCAGCCCTCAGCGGCGAGCTAATGAAAAACTGTTTTTT

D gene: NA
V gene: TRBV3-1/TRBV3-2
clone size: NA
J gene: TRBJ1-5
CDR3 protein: CASSHSGNQPQHF
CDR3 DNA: TGTGCCAGCAGCCATTCAGGGAATCAGCCCCAGCATTTT

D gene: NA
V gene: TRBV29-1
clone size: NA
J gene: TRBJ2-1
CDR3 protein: CSVDGTNSYNEQFF
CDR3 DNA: TGCAGCGTTGACGGGACAAACTCCTACAATGAGCAGTTCTTC

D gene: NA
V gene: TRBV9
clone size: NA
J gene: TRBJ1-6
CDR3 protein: CASSSGQSYNSPLHF
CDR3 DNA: TGTGCCAGCAGCTCCGGACAGAGTTATAATTCACCCCTCCACTTT

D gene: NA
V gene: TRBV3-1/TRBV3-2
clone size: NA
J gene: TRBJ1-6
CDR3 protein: CASSQEIQGNSPLHF
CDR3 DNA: TGTGCCAGCAGCCAAGAGATACAGGGAAATTCACCCCTCCACTTT

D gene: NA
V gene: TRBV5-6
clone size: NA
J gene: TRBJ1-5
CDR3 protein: CASSPGGGDRPQHF
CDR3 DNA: TGTGCCAGCAGCCCCGGTGGGGGGGACCGGCCCCAGCATTTT

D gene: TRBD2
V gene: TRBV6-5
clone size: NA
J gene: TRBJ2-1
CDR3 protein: CASSPGTSGKLEQFF
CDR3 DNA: TGTGCCAGCAGTCCCGGGACTAGCGGGAAGCTTGAGCAGTTCTTC

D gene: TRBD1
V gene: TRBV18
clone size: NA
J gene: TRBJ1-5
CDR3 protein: CASSPLPMTGTDSNQPQHF
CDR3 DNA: TGTGCCAGCTCACCACTGCCTATGACCGGGACAGATAGCAATCAGCCCCAGCATTTT

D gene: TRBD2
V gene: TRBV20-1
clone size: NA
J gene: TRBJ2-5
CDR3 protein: CSARGEETQYF
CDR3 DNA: TGCAGTGCCCGGGGGGAAGAGACCCAGTACTTC

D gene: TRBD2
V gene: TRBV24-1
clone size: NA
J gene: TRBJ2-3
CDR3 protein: CATSDVVAGRNTQYF
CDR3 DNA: TGTGCCACCAGTGACGTCGTAGCGGGGAGAAATACGCAGTATTTT

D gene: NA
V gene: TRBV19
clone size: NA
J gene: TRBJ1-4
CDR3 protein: CASSIPGKGQAHNEKLFF
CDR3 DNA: TGTGCCAGTAGTATACCGGGTAAGGGACAAGCCCATAATGAAAAACTGTTTTTT

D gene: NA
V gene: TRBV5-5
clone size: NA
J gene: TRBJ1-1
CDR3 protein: CASKPDWTSNTEAFF
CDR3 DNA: TGTGCCAGCAAACCGGACTGGACTTCGAACACTGAAGCTTTCTTT

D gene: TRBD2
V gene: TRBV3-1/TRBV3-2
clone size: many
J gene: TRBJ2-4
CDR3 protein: CASSQERLAGGVPKNIQYF
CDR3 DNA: TGTGCCAGCAGCCAAGAGAGACTAGCGGGGGGAGTACCCAAAAACATTCAGTACTTC

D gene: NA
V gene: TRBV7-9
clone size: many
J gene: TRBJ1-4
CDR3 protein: CASSARHRDYEKLFF
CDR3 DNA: TGTGCCAGCAGCGCTCGTCACCGGGACTATGAAAAACTGTTTTTT

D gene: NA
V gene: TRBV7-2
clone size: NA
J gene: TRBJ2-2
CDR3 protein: CASSSGEGGGELFF
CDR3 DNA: TGTGCCAGCAGCTCTGGAGAAGGGGGCGGGGAGCTGTTTTTT

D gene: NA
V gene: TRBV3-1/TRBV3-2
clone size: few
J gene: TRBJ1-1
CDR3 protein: CASSPSGGGNTEAFF
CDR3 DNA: TGTGCCAGCAGCCCATCGGGAGGGGGGAACACTGAAGCTTTCTTT

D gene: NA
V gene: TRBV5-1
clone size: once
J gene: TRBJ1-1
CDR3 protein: CASSLYGGRDLEAFF
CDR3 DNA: TGCGCCAGCAGCTTGTATGGGGGCAGGGACCTTGAAGCTTTCTTT

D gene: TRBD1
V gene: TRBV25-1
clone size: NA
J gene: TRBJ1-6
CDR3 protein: CASSETGGIYNSPLHF
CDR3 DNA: TGTGCCAGCAGTGAGACAGGGGGCATCTATAATTCACCCCTCCACTTT

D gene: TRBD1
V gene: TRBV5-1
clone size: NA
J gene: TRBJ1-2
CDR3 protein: CASSPQTGFYGYTF
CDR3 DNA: TGCGCCAGCAGCCCTCAGACAGGGTTCTATGGCTACACCTTC

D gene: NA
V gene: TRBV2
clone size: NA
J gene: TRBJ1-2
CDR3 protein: CASRQGQNYGYTF
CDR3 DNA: TGTGCCAGCCGCCAGGGGCAGAACTATGGCTACACCTTC

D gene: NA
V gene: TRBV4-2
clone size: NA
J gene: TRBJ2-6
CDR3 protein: CASSQDRAVGGANVLTF
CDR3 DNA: TGTGCCAGCAGCCAAGATCGAGCGGTGGGTGGGGCCAACGTCCTGACTTTC

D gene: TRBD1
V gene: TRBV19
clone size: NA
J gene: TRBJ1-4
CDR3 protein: CASSSQGAYGEKLFF
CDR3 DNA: TGTGCCAGTAGTTCACAGGGGGCGTATGGCGAAAAACTGTTTTTT

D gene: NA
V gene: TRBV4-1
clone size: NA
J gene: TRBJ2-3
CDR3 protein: CASSQEVSGRRADTQYF
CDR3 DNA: TGCGCCAGCAGCCAAGAAGTTTCCGGCCGGCGGGCCGATACGCAGTATTTT

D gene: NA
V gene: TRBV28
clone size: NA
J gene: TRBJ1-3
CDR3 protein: CASSFSVSGNTIYF
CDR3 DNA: TGTGCCAGCAGTTTCTCCGTCTCTGGAAACACCATATATTTT

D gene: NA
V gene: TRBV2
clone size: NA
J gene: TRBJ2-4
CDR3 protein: CASSETDIQYF
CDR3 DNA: TGTGCCAGCAGTGAAACTGATATTCAGTACTTC

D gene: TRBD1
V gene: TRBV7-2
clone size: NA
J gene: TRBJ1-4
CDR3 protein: CASSLGYRGDEKLFF
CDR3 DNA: TGTGCCAGCAGCTTAGGATACAGGGGGGATGAAAAACTGTTTTTT

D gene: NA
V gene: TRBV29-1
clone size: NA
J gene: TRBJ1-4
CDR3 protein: CSVAGERGRVNEKVLFF
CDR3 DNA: TGCAGCGTTGCAGGAGAAAGGGGGAGAGTTAATGAAAAAGTACTGTTTTTT

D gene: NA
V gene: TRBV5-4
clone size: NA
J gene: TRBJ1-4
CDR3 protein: CASSFQSGGNEKLFF
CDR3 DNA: TGTGCCAGCAGCTTTCAATCCGGAGGGAATGAAAAACTGTTTTTT

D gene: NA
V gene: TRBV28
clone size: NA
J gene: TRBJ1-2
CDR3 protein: CASMSWLRGYTF
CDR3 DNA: TGTGCCAGCATGAGTTGGTTACGCGGCTACACCTTC

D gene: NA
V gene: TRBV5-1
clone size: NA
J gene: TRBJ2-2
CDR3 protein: CASKGEWNTGELFF
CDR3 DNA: TGCGCCAGCAAAGGGGAATGGAACACCGGGGAGCTGTTTTTT

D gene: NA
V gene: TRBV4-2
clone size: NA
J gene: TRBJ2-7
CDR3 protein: CASSQDTGQGPYYEQYF
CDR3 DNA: TGTGCCAGCAGCCAAGATACGGGCCAGGGGCCTTACTACGAGCAGTACTTC

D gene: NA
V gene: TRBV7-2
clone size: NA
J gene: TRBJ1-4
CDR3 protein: CASSSEGATNEKLFF
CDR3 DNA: TGTGCCAGCAGCTCCGAGGGGGCAACTAATGAAAAACTGTTTTTT

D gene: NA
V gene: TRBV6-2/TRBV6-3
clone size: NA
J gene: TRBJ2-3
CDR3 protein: CASSPGGVPDTQYF
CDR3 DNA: TGTGCCAGCAGCCCCGGCGGGGTCCCAGATACGCAGTATTTT

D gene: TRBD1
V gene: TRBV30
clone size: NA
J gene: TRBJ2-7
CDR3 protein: CAWSVEQGYEQYF
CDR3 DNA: TGTGCCTGGAGTGTGGAACAGGGGTACGAGCAGTACTTC

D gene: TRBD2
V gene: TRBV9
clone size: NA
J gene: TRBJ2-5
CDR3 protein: CASSVAGTSGGVETQYF
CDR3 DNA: TGTGCCAGCAGCGTAGCGGGGACTAGCGGGGGAGTGGAGACCCAGTACTTC

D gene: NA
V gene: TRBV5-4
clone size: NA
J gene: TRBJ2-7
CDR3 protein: CASSKTAGEQYF
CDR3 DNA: TGTGCCAGCAGCAAAACAGCGGGTGAGCAGTACTTC

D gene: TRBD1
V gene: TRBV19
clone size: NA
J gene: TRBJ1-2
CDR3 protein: CASSIQGEGGYTF
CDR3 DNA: TGTGCCAGTAGTATACAGGGGGAAGGTGGCTACACCTTC

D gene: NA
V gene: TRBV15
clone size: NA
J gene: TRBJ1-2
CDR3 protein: CATSRDSGTNYGYTF
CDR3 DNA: TGTGCCACCAGCAGAGATTCGGGGACTAACTATGGCTACACCTTC

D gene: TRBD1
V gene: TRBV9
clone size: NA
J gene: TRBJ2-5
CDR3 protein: CASSVQGQQETQYF
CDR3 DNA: TGTGCCAGCAGCGTACAGGGACAGCAAGAGACCCAGTACTTC

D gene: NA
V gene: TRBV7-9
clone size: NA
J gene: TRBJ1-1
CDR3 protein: CASSLSDRPNTEAFF
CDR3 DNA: TGTGCCAGCAGCTTAAGTGACAGACCGAACACTGAAGCTTTCTTT

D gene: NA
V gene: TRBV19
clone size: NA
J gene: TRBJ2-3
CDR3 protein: CASSISRTGNTQYF
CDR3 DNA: TGTGCCAGTAGTATCTCTAGGACGGGGAATACGCAGTATTTT

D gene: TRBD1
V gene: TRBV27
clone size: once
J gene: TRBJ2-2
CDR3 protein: CASSSGTGGTGELFF
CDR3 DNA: TGTGCCAGCAGTTCCGGGACAGGGGGCACCGGGGAGCTGTTTTTT

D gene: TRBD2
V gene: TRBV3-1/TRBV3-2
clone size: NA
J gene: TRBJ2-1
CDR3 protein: CASSLPGGYNEQFF
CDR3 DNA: TGTGCCAGCAGCCTCCCGGGAGGTTACAATGAGCAGTTCTTC

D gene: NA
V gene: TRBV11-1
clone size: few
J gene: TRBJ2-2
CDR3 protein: CASSLGRVSGELFF
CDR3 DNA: TGTGCCAGCAGCTTAGGACGGGTTTCGGGGGAGCTGTTTTTT

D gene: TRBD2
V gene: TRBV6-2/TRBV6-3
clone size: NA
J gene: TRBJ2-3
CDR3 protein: CASSFRTSGTITDTQYF
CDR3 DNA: TGTGCCAGCAGTTTTCGGACTAGCGGGACAATCACAGATACGCAGTATTTT

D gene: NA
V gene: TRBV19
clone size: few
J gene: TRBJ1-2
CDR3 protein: CASIPSGGATYGYTF
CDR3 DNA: TGTGCCAGTATTCCTTCCGGGGGGGCAACATATGGCTACACCTTC